This entry lists 15 T cell receptor beta chains sequenced from one sample in a study of blood T cells in healthy people across ages. Using a J-beta primer mix together with a sample-barcoded 5' primer, a second PCR was run for roughly 7 to 12 cycles. TCRdb used MiXCR to reprocess the 5' RACE reads, holding one entry per CDR3 protein. Here the sample spans over 1.5 million distinct CDR3 sequences, around half being singletons. Sample: blood. Every receptor here comes from a woman in her thirties or forties in good health.

This clonotype was observed a handful of times. The V and J genes are TRBV27 and TRBJ2-5, with D tentatively TRBD1 or TRBD2 (6 bases each). The V gene lost 1 base and the J gene lost 5 bases, with 11 bases spanning the gap. CDR3 size: 14 residues. Germline CDR1 and CDR2: MNHEY and SMNVEV (reference sequence). Here the CDR3 reads CASSLLGGGETQYF. The CDR3, as DNA: TGTGCCAGCAGTTTATTGGGGGGCGGGGAGACCCAGTACTTC.

This clonotype has more than one count but fewer than ten. The chain carries TRBV7-2 and TRBJ2-3; TRBD1 agrees at 9 bases. The CDR3 covers 16 residues. V dropped 4 bases and J dropped 5; count of bases not matched to a gene: 10. Germline V gene data show CDR1 as SGHTA and CDR2 as FQGNSA. DNA of the CDR3: TGTGCCAGCAGCTATGTATCGGGACAGGGAATAGATACGCAGTATTTT. Protein sequence: CASSYVSGQGIDTQYF.

This clonotype was counted ten times or more. CDR3 sequence: CSARRGPDTQYF. CDR3 sequence (DNA): TGCAGTGCTAGACGGGGGCCAGATACGCAGTATTTT. This chain joins TRBV20-1 and TRBJ2-3; either TRBD1 or TRBD2 may fit D (6 bases each). Trimming stripped 2 bases from V and 4 bases from J, with 7 bases between. This CDR3 is 12 amino acids long. Germline CDR1 and CDR2: DFQATT and SNEGSKA (reference sequence).

The V and J genes are TRBV7-9 and TRBJ2-3; D may be TRBD2 (7 bases). With 4 bases removed from V and 4 bases from J, the gap between germline ends came to 18 bases. Germline V gives CDR1 SEHNR, CDR2 FQNEAQ (reference sequence). CDR3 size: 16 residues. In nucleotides, the CDR3 is TGTGCCAGCAGCTATCAAGGGGGGGGACGAGCAGATACGCAGTATTTT. This codes for CASSYQGGGRADTQYF.

This sequence joins TRBV6-6 and TRBJ2-3; D is perhaps TRBD1 or TRBD2 (5 bases each). This CDR3 spans 16 amino acids. V was shortened by 8 bases and J by 2 bases, with 20 bases between the two germline ends. From germline, CDR1 is MNHNY and CDR2 SVGAGI (reference sequence). CDR3 amino acids: CASGERDGRYTDTQYF. For the CDR3, the DNA is TGTGCCAGCGGGGAAAGGGACGGACGGTACACAGATACGCAGTATTTT.

V and J are TRBV4-2 and TRBJ1-4; unclear D gene. Germline CDR1 LGHNA, CDR2 YNFKEQ. V was cut by 5 bases and J by 5 bases, with 6 bases left in between. CDR3 size: 12 residues. CDR3 in amino acids: CASSEVNEKLFF. The CDR3 DNA reads TGTGCCAGCAGCGAAGTAAATGAAAAACTGTTTTTT.

The J gene is TRBJ2-7, the V gene TRBV4-2; 7 positions match TRBD1. From germline, CDR1 is LGHNA and CDR2 YNFKEQ. This CDR3 is built from 20 residues. Unmatched junction bases numbered 21, after V lost 0 bases and J lost 4 bases. CDR3 coding DNA: TGTGCCAGCAGCCAAGATATAGGCTGGGTATTCGGGACAGCCTCATACGAGCAGTACTTC. This translates into CASSQDIGWVFGTASYEQYF.

This clonotype was recorded many times. This may be a read error: a much more frequent sequence differs by one nucleotide. The chain links TRBV5-1 to TRBJ2-7; 11 positions match TRBD1. This CDR3 contains 17 residues. Losses at the gene ends were 4 bases for V and 0 bases for J; bases not matched to a gene: 9. Germline loops: CDR1 SGHRS, CDR2 YFSETQ. The CDR3 here is CASSTGTGGLGSYEQYF. As DNA, the CDR3 is TGCGCCAGCAGCACCGGGACAGGGGGTTTGGGCTCCTACGAGCAGTACTTC.

This clonotype has a handful of counts. The chain has TRBV7-3 and TRBJ2-3, with D possibly matching TRBD2 (6 bases). The germline V and J ends were trimmed by 5 bases and 1 base, with 16 bases remaining between them. Germline V gene lookup returns CDR1 SGHTA and CDR2 FQGTGA. CDR3 length: 16 residues. The CDR3 loop is CASSHTGTRRTDTQYF. CDR3 DNA sequence: TGTGCCAGCAGCCACACCGGGACTCGGCGCACAGATACGCAGTATTTT.

The rearrangement joins TRBV3-1 to TRBJ2-7; 7 positions agree with TRBD2. Losses at the gene ends were 0 bases for V and 7 bases for J; bases not matched to a gene: 9. The germline V gene has CDR1 LGHDT and CDR2 YNNKEL (reference sequence). This CDR3 contains 15 residues. The CDR3 loop is CASSQDNGGDQEQYF. As DNA, the CDR3 is TGTGCCAGCAGCCAAGATAATGGGGGGGATCAGGAGCAGTACTTC.

This rearrangement joins TRBV4-1 to TRBJ1-2, with D possibly being TRBD1 (5 bases). This CDR3 has 17 residues. Between the trimmed V and J ends, which lost 0 bases and 6 bases, there was a span of 20 bases. Germline assignment: CDR1 MGHRA and CDR2 YSYEKL. The CDR3 DNA is TGCGCCAGCAGCCAAGATCTAGGAGGGACCACGCCGGATGGCTACACCTTC. Its translation: CASSQDLGGTTPDGYTF.

The V gene is TRBV6-2 or TRBV6-3, the J gene TRBJ2-5; D is unclear. CDR3 length: 11 amino acids. Trimming removed 10 bases from V and 1 base from J, with 7 bases in between. Germline V gives CDR1 MNHEY, CDR2 SVGEGT. The CDR3 DNA follows: TGTGCCACCGAAGTCCAAGAGACCCAGTACTTC. It translates to CATEVQETQYF.

This clonotype was seen a handful of times. The chain couples TRBV12-3 or TRBV12-4 to TRBJ2-5; no firm D call. The V gene lost 3 bases and the J gene lost 5 bases, with 10 bases spanning the gap. This CDR3 contains 13 residues. CDR3 nucleotides: TGTGCCAGCAGTTTTATTAGTGTCGAGACCCAGTACTTC. Its translation is CASSFISVETQYF.

The gene calls are TRBV4-3 and TRBJ2-3, with 7 nucleotides matching TRBD2. Trimming at V came to 0 bases and at J to 0 bases, leaving 18 bases not matched to a gene. This CDR3 is built from 21 residues. The germline V gene encodes CDR1 LGHNA and CDR2 YSLEER. CDR3 sequence (DNA): TGCGCCAGCAGCCAAGATGCCCAGCGGGGCACCATACCCCCTAGCACAGATACGCAGTATTTT. Translation: CASSQDAQRGTIPPSTDTQYF.

The chain recombines TRBV28 with TRBJ2-1, with D possibly being TRBD2 (6 bases). This CDR3 contains 15 residues. V lost 3 bases and J lost 4, with 13 bases in between. From germline, CDR1 is MDHEN and CDR2 SYDVKM. The CDR3: CASSFGGPVYNEQFF. The CDR3, as DNA: TGTGCCAGCAGTTTCGGGGGACCCGTATACAATGAGCAGTTCTTC.